This TCR beta chain stems from a study of T-cell memory formation after mild COVID-19. The table lists this clonotype with many counts. The CDR3 sequence is 14 residues long. Germline V CDR1 and CDR2: SGHNT, YYREEE (reference sequence). Unmatched junction bases numbered 7, after V lost 3 bases and J lost 6 bases. TCRdb re-analysed the 5' RACE reads in MiXCR, keeping a single row per CDR3 protein. The sample contains 40,000 or so distinct CDR3 sequences, 6% to 8.5% of which appear only once. Sample: PBMCs or a T cell subset sorted from them (not recorded which). J is TRBJ1-1 and V is TRBV5-4; 8 bases map to TRBD1. This sequence was found in an adult who had mild COVID-19 (a few samples of this study predate the infection). Cell type and time point are not known. The CDR3 DNA reads as TGTGCCAGCAGCTGGCCAGACAGGGGCCCTGAAGCTTTCTTT. Encoded protein: CASSWPDRGPEAFF.